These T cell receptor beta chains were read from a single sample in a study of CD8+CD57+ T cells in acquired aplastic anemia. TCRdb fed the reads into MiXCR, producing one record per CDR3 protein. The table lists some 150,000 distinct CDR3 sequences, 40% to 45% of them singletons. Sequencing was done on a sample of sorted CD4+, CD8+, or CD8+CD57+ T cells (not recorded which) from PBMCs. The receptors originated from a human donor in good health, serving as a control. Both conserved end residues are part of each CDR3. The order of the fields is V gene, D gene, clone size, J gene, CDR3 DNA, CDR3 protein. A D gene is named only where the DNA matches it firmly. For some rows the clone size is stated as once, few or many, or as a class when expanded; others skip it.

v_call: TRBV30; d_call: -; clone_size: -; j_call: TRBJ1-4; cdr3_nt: TGTGCCTGGAGTGGGAAGGCGGCTGACAATGAAAAACTGTTTTTT; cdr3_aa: CAWSGKAADNEKLFF
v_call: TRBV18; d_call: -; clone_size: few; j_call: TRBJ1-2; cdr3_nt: TGTGCCAGCTCACCGGATCCAGCCTATGGCTACACCTTC; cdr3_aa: CASSPDPAYGYTF
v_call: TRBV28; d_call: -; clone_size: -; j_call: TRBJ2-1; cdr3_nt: TGTGCCAGCAGAGGGTCCTACAATGAGCAGTTCTTC; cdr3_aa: CASRGSYNEQFF
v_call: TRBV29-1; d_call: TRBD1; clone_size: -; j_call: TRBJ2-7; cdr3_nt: TGCAGCGCCGGTCGGACAGGGTCCTACGAGCAGTACTTC; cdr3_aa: CSAGRTGSYEQYF
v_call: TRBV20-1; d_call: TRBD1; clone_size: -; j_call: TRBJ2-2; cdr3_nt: TGCAGTGCTCCCTCAGGGGGGAACACCGGGGAGCTGTTTTTT; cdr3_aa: CSAPSGGNTGELFF
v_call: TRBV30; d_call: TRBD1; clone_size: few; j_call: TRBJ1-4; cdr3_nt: TGTGCCTGGAGCAGAGGGACAGCCAGGGGTGAAAAACTGTTTTTT; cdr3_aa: CAWSRGTARGEKLFF
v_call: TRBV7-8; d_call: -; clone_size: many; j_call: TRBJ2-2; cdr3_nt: TGTGCCAGCACTAGGGGTGTTTACACCGGGGAGCTGTTTTTT; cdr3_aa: CASTRGVYTGELFF
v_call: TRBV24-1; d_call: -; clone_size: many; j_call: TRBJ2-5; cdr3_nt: TGTGCCACCAGTGATGCACAGGGTTTGCCAGAGACCCAGTACTTC; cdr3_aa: CATSDAQGLPETQYF
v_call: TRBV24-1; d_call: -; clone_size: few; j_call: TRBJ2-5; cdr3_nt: TGTGCCACCAGTGACGCAGGGGGGCGAGAGACCCAGTACTTC; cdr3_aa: CATSDAGGRETQYF
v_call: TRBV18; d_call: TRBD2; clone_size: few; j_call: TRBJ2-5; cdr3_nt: TGTGCCAGCTCACGCGGACTAGGAAGTGGAGAGACCCAGTACTTC; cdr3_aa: CASSRGLGSGETQYF
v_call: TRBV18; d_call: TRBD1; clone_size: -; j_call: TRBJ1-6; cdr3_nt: TGTGCCAGCTCACCACCATTCTCGGGACAGAGTAATTCACCCCTCCACTTT; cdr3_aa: CASSPPFSGQSNSPLHF
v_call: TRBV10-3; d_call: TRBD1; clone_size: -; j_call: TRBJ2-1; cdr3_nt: TGTGCCATCAGTAGACAGGGATTCTACAATGAGCAGTTCTTC; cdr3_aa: CAISRQGFYNEQFF
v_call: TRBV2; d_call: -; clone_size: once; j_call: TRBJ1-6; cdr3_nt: TGTGCCAGCAGTTTAGCGGGGGGCAAAGGATCACCCCTCCACTTT; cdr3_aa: CASSLAGGKGSPLHF
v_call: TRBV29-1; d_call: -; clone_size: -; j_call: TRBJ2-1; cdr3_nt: TGCAGCGTTGAGAGTCAGGGAACCTACAATGAGCAGTTCTTC; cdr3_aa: CSVESQGTYNEQFF
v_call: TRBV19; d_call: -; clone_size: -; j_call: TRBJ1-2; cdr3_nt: TGTGCCAGTAGTATACCGGGATATGGCTACACCTTC; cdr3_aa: CASSIPGYGYTF
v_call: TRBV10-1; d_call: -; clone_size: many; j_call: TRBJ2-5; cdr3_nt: TGCGCCAGCAGTGAGTCTCTAGCACCGCAAGAGACCCAGTACTTC; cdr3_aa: CASSESLAPQETQYF
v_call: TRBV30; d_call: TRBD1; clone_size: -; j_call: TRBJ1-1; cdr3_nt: TGTGCTCAGAGACTACAGGGACAGCCGACTGAAGCTTTCTTT; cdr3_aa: CAQRLQGQPTEAFF
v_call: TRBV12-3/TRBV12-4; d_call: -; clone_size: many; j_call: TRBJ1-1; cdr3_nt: TGTGCCAGCAGTTTTGCGGGGTCGTTTGAAGCTTTCTTT; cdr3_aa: CASSFAGSFEAFF
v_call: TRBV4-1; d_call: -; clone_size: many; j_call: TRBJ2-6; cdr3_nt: TGCGCCAGCAGCCAAGAGGGGCCGGGACCCGCTGGGGCCAACGTCCTGACTTTC; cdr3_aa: CASSQEGPGPAGANVLTF
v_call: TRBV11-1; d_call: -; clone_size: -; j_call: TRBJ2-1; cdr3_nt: TGTGCCAGCAGCCCAGCACCGGGACGTGATCCCTACAATGAGCAGTTCTTC; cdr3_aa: CASSPAPGRDPYNEQFF
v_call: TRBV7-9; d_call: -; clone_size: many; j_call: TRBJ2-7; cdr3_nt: TGTGCCAGCAGCTTAGGGGACAACGCTAACGAGCAGTACTTC; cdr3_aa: CASSLGDNANEQYF
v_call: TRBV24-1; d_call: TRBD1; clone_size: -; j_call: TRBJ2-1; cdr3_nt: TGTGCCACTCCAACCGGGACAGGCCTCGATGAGCAGTTCTTC; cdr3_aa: CATPTGTGLDEQFF